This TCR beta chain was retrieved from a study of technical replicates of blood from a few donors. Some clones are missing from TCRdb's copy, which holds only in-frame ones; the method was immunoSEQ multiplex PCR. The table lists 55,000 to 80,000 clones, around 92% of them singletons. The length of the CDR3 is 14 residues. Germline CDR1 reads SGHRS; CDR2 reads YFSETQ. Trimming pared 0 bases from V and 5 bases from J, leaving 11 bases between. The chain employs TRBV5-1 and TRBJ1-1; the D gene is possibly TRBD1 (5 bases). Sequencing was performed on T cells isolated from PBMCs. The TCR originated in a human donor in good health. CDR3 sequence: CASSLAPGTTEAFF. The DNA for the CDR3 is TGCGCCAGCAGCTTGGCCCCGGGGACTACTGAAGCTTTCTTT.